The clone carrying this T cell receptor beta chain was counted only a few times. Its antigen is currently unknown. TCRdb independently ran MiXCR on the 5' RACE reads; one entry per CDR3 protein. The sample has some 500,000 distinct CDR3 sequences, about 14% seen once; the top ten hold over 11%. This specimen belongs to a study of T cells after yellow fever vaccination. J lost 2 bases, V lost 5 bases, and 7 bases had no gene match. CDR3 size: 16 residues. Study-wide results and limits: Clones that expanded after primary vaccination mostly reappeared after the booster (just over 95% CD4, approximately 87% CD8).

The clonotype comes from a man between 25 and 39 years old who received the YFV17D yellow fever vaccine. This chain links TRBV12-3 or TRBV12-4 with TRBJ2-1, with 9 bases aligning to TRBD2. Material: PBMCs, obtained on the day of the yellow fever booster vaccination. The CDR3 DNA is TGTGCCAGCAGTGCTTCGGCTAGCGGGACCTACAATGAGCAGTTCTTC. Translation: CASSASASGTYNEQFF.